Included here is one TCR beta chain sequence, with context. The entry originates in a study of T cell changes during pregnancy in multiple sclerosis. After removal of 1 base from V and 2 bases from J, the junction contained 9 bases not matched to a gene. Looked up from germline, CDR1 is MNHNS and CDR2 is SASEGT. This CDR3 spans 18 amino acids. The assay was immunoSEQ multiplex PCR, and TCRdb's table has in-frame clones only and misses some. Of about 100,000 clones detected, roughly 90% appear once; the ten largest clones hold less than 2.5%. This chain joins TRBV6-1 and TRBJ2-3; 10 nucleotides line up with TRBD1. The receptor comes from a female donor with multiple sclerosis, enrolled in a pregnancy study. Source: peripheral blood, taken after pregnancy. This CDR3 reads CASSEGSGGTGATDTQYF. In DNA form, the CDR3 reads TGTGCCAGCAGTGAAGGGTCGGGGGGGACAGGGGCCACAGATACGCAGTATTTT.